Below, 4 T cell receptor beta chains from the same sample are listed, as sequenced in a study of blood T cell repertoires in COVID-19. The protocol was immunoSEQ multiplex PCR, while the TCRdb copy is restricted to in-frame clones and leaves out a portion. The repertoire consists of some 40,000 clones, with roughly 88% occurring once and the leading ten covering roughly 32%. Sequencing was done on a sample of peripheral blood. These receptors came from a man between 65 and 85 years old with active COVID-19.

This clone was found once. The CDR3 DNA reads as TGTGCCAGCAGGCAAAGACAGGTTCCAGAGACCCAGTACTTC. As protein: CASRQRQVPETQYF. This chain uses TRBV6-6 with TRBJ2-5; tentative D call: TRBD1 (6 bases). The germline V gene has CDR1 MNHNY and CDR2 SVGAGI (reference sequence). CDR3 length: 14 residues. V was clipped by 6 bases and J by 4 bases, with 15 bases between them.

The chain carries TRBV11-3 and TRBJ2-7, with 7 nucleotides matching TRBD1. V was clipped by 1 base and J by 4 bases; unmatched bases: 4. There are 14 residues in the CDR3. Germline CDR1 SGHNT, CDR2 YENEEA. The CDR3 coding sequence is TGTGCCAGCAGCTTAGGGACAGGCGGTTACGAGCAGTACTTC. Its protein is CASSLGTGGYEQYF.

This chain uses TRBV5-1 with TRBJ1-1; no reliable D call. This CDR3 contains 16 residues. With 4 bases removed from V and 1 base from J, the gap between germline ends came to 17 bases. From germline, CDR1 is SGHRS and CDR2 YFSETQ. The CDR3 sequence is CASSLPGGQRNTEAFF. The CDR3 coding sequence is TGCGCCAGCAGCCTCCCGGGCGGGCAGAGGAACACTGAAGCTTTCTTT.

This chain's CDR3 is CASSDGDRPFSNYGYTF. The CDR3 DNA follows: TGCGCCAGCAGTGATGGCGACAGGCCTTTTTCTAACTATGGCTACACCTTC. This chain joins TRBV10-1 and TRBJ1-2; D might be TRBD1 (6 bases). V lost 3 bases and J lost 0, with 17 bases in between. Germline assignment: CDR1 WNHNN and CDR2 SYGVQD (reference sequence). The CDR3 runs 17 residues.